This T cell receptor (beta chain) was obtained from a study of blood T cell repertoires in COVID-19. For the study at large: Samples taken during acute and convalescent COVID-19 were collected in the United States, Italy and Spain. PBMCs, B-cell-depleted T cells, or T cells provided the cDNA or gDNA that made up the material.

Original processing notes: Amplification with reference gene primers provided the estimates of nucleated cell counts. Generated by immunoSEQ multiplex PCR, the TCRdb table keeps only in-frame clones and is missing some. V and J calls and clone size are copied from that table; D and trimming were computed from the DNA. The profile shows some 240,000 clones, around 90% of them singletons. In its sample, this clone was seen a few times. Germline V lookup: CDR1 MNHEY, CDR2 SVGEGT. The trim removed 5 bases at V and 6 bases at J, leaving 12 bases unmatched. CDR3 length: 16 residues. Enrolled during active infection, Seattle patients were then followed longitudinally.

The source of this sequence is a man in his 60s with COVID-19, enrolled during active disease. The specimen sequenced was peripheral blood. The chain combines TRBV6-2 or TRBV6-3 with TRBJ1-2, with 10 bases matching TRBD1. DNA for the CDR3: TGTGCCAGCAGTCACCCTCCCGGGACAGGGGAGGATGGCTACACCTTC. Amino acid sequence: CASSHPPGTGEDGYTF.